This T cell receptor beta chain was sequenced for a study of cytomegalovirus exposure and HLA in healthy donors. Study in general: Early released data had tens of millions of unique TCRs, all coming from HLA-typed donors.

The sample holds many counts of this clone. Primers: 60 Vbeta forward and 13 Jbeta reverse. Produced via immunoSEQ multiplex PCR; TCRdb's table is partial and in-frame only. The repertoire includes about 160,000 clones, approximately 79% of them detected once, and 6% to 6.5% sits in the top ten. The germline V and J ends were trimmed by 2 bases and 0 bases, with 17 bases remaining between them. Germline assignment: CDR1 SGHRS and CDR2 YFSETQ. The CDR3 spans 17 residues. This TCR came from a man aged 45-65 years in good health and CMV-seropositive. The material sequenced was PBMCs. The chain couples TRBV5-1 to TRBJ1-1; D ambiguous. CDR3 sequence reads: CASSLRHSLEMNTEAFF. CDR3 sequence (DNA): TGCGCCAGCAGCTTAAGGCACAGCTTAGAGATGAACACTGAAGCTTTCTTT. Supplemented by reference TRBV5-1 and TRBJ1-1, the full variable domain reads KAGVTQTPRYLIKTRGQQVTLSCSPISGHRSVSWYQQTPGQGLQFLFEYFSETQRNKGNFPGRFSGRQFSNSRSEMNVSTLELGDSALYLCASSLRHSLEMNTEAFFGQGTRLTVV.